The rows below give T cell receptor beta chains drawn from one sample of a study of cytomegalovirus exposure and HLA in healthy donors. TCRdb's table, derived via immunoSEQ multiplex PCR, lists solely in-frame clones and lacks some. The sample shows about 140,000 clones, about 66% of them seen only once. Sequencing input: PBMCs. These receptors were collected from a male donor in good health and CMV-seronegative. Both conserved end residues are part of each CDR3. The D gene is left open where the match is weak. Some rows mark clone size as missing; the rest say once, few, many or name a class of expanded clone.

v_gene,abundance,d_gene,j_gene,CDR3nt,CDR3aa
TRBV29-1,few,TRBD1,TRBJ1-2,TGCAGCGTTGCGGGACAGGGTTATGGCTACACCTTC,CSVAGQGYGYTF
TRBV9,-,TRBD2,TRBJ2-7,TGTGCCAGCAGCGAGACGACTAGCGGCTACGAGCAGTACTTC,CASSETTSGYEQYF
TRBV6-1,medium-sized,-,TRBJ2-6,TGTGCCAGCACCCTGGACAGCTCTGGGGCCAACGTCCTGACTTTC,CASTLDSSGANVLTF
TRBV10-3,-,TRBD1,TRBJ1-4,TGTGCCATCAGTGACACAGGGGGTACACCAAAACTGTTTTTT,CAISDTGGTPKLFF
TRBV2,few,-,TRBJ2-7,TGTGCCAGCAGTCAGGAGGACTACGAGCAGTACTTC,CASSQEDYEQYF
TRBV5-1,few,-,TRBJ1-2,TGCGCCAGCAGCTTGGCCCCGCCCGGCAGGACAACCGACTATGGCTACACCTTC,CASSLAPPGRTTDYGYTF
TRBV5-8,-,-,TRBJ2-5,TGTGCCAGCAGCATAAACAGCGACAGCCGGGAGACCCAGTACTTC,CASSINSDSRETQYF
TRBV2,-,TRBD1,TRBJ1-2,TGTGCCAGCAGTGAACGGGACAGGTCTTCCCGTGGCTACACCTTC,CASSERDRSSRGYTF
TRBV5-5,-,TRBD1,TRBJ2-5,TGTGCCAGCAGCCCATCGGACAGGGATGAAGAGATCCAGTACTTC,CASSPSDRDEEIQYF
TRBV6-5,few,-,TRBJ1-5,TGTGCCAGCCGCGGGGCGAATCAGCCCCAGCATTTT,CASRGANQPQHF
TRBV23-1,few,-,TRBJ1-6,TGCGCCAGCAGCCCTAGGCGTCCCCTCCACTTT,CASSPRRPLHF
TRBV6-5,-,-,TRBJ2-7,TGTGCCAGCAGTCAATACAGGAGCTCCTACGAGCAGTACTTC,CASSQYRSSYEQYF
TRBV6-5,-,TRBD1,TRBJ1-2,TGTGCCAGCAGTTACCGGGACAGGAACTATGGCTACACCTTC,CASSYRDRNYGYTF
TRBV6-5,-,-,TRBJ2-7,TGTGCCAGCAGTCGTCAGGGCCCGAGCTCCTACGAGCAGTACTTC,CASSRQGPSSYEQYF
TRBV5-4,once,TRBD2,TRBJ2-7,TGTGCCAGCAGCTTCCACATAGGACTAGCGGGTGGCGAGCAGTACTTC,CASSFHIGLAGGEQYF
TRBV6-4,-,TRBD1,TRBJ1-1,TGTGCCAGCAGTGACACCGGACAGGGGAACACTGAAGCTTTCTTT,CASSDTGQGNTEAFF
TRBV7-9,few,TRBD1,TRBJ2-7,TGTGCCAGCAGCCCACAATCTCCGGGACAGGGCTACGAGCAGTACTTC,CASSPQSPGQGYEQYF
TRBV2,once,TRBD1,TRBJ2-1,TGTGCCAGCAAAGCCAGGGGGCGATACGACAATGAGCAGTTCTTC,CASKARGRYDNEQFF
TRBV7-9,few,-,TRBJ1-1,TGTGCCAGCAGCTTTACAGGGTACACTGAAGCTTTCTTT,CASSFTGYTEAFF
TRBV11-2,-,-,TRBJ1-3,TGTGCCAGCAGCTCAACCAGACATTCCTCTGGAAACACCATATATTTT,CASSSTRHSSGNTIYF
TRBV19,-,-,TRBJ1-5,TGTGCCAATAGATCTACAGAGCTCAATCAGCCCCAGCATTTT,CANRSTELNQPQHF
TRBV5-4,-,TRBD1,TRBJ1-1,TGTGCCAGCAGCTCCCTGACAGGGGGCCACACTGAAGCTTTCTTT,CASSSLTGGHTEAFF
TRBV7-8,-,TRBD1,TRBJ2-7,TGTGCCAGCAGCTTGACAGGGCGCGTCTACGAGCAGTACTTC,CASSLTGRVYEQYF
TRBV19,-,-,TRBJ1-2,TGTGCCAGTACCCCCGGAGGGGTTCCTGGCTACACCTTC,CASTPGGVPGYTF
TRBV11-2,-,-,TRBJ1-1,TGTGCCAGCAGCTTGGAAGGGGGCACTGAAGCTTTCTTT,CASSLEGGTEAFF
TRBV18,-,-,TRBJ1-6,TGTGCCAGCTCACCGAGCGGCCTACTAAATTCACCCCTCCACTTT,CASSPSGLLNSPLHF
TRBV9,once,-,TRBJ1-5,TGTGCCAGCAGCCCCCGGTTTGAGGGTGAGGAGAGCAATCAGCCCCAGCATTTT,CASSPRFEGEESNQPQHF
TRBV6-1,-,TRBD1,TRBJ1-5,TGTGCCAGCAGTGAGGTGCCGGACAGGGTCTATCAGCCCCAGCATTTT,CASSEVPDRVYQPQHF
TRBV5-6,-,-,TRBJ1-5,TGTGCCAGCAGCTTGGTAGCTACTAGCAATCAGCCCCAGCATTTT,CASSLVATSNQPQHF
TRBV5-1,-,TRBD1,TRBJ1-4,TGCGCCAGCAGCCGGGACAGGGTCGGAGAAAAACTGTTTTTT,CASSRDRVGEKLFF
TRBV5-6,few,-,TRBJ1-3,TGTGCCAGCAGCCTTGAGGTCTCTGGAAACACCATATATTTT,CASSLEVSGNTIYF
TRBV5-1,-,TRBD2,TRBJ2-3,TGCGCCAGCAGCTCAGGGACTAGCATAGCAGATACGCAGTATTTT,CASSSGTSIADTQYF
TRBV30,few,TRBD1,TRBJ2-7,TGTGCCTGGAGAAGGACAGGGGGTGCCTACGAGCAGTACTTC,CAWRRTGGAYEQYF
TRBV12-5,-,-,TRBJ1-2,TGTGCTAGTGGTTTGGCAGGGTATGGCTACACCTTC,CASGLAGYGYTF
TRBV29-1,-,-,TRBJ2-7,TGCAGCGTTGGCACAGGGGGAGGGACTCTCGAGCAGTACTTC,CSVGTGGGTLEQYF
TRBV19,-,TRBD1,TRBJ2-7,TGTGCCAGTAGTTCCCGGGACAGCGACTCCTACGAGCAGTACTTC,CASSSRDSDSYEQYF
TRBV6-1,-,TRBD2,TRBJ2-5,TGTGCCAGCAATCTTTGGGCGCGGGAGATCCAGTACTTC,CASNLWAREIQYF
TRBV7-3,few,TRBD1,TRBJ1-2,TGTGCCAGCAGCCTACAACCGGGACAGGGGGCCTTTGCGGGTTATGGCTACACCTTC,CASSLQPGQGAFAGYGYTF
TRBV5-5,once,TRBD1,TRBJ2-7,TGTGCCAGCAGCTGGGGACAGGGGGAATACGAGCAGTACTTC,CASSWGQGEYEQYF
TRBV4-3,-,-,TRBJ1-3,TGCGCCAGCAGTTATACCCTCCAGGGGAACACCATATATTTT,CASSYTLQGNTIYF
TRBV15,-,-,TRBJ2-2,TGTGCCACCAGCAGGGATACAGGACCTAACACCGGGGAGCTGTTTTTT,CATSRDTGPNTGELFF
TRBV11-2,few,TRBD1,TRBJ2-2,TGTGCCAGCAGCCGACAGGGGGCTAACACCGGGGAGCTGTTTTTT,CASSRQGANTGELFF